The source of this T cell receptor beta chain is a study of shared clonotypes between healthy human individuals. A remark on this clone: What it binds is unknown.

TCRdb's copy holds only in-frame clones and misses some; the assay was immunoSEQ multiplex PCR. The profile covers about 820,000 clones, with 80% to 95% appearing a single time and approximately 25% taken by the ten largest. Broader study findings: The donor pool, a small one, limited the genetic and exposure-history diversity represented.

V was cut by 4 bases and J by 0 bases, with 11 bases left in between. The CDR3 spans 15 residues. The germline gives CDR1 SGDLS, CDR2 YYNGEE. Positively selected for CCR7, the CD45RO-negative cells used as naive CD8 cells excluded terminally differentiated effector memory CD45RA+ cells. Input material: naive CD8+ T cells sorted from blood. This TCR came from a man younger than 45 in good health. The rearrangement uses TRBV9 and TRBJ1-5; D is unresolved. CDR3 DNA: TGTGCCAGCAGCTTAAGAGGTAATAGCAATCAGCCCCAGCATTTT. It is translated as CASSLRGNSNQPQHF. Full variable domain (rest looked up from reference TRBV9 and TRBJ1-5): DSGVTQTPKHLITATGQRVTLRCSPRSGDLSVYWYQQSLDQGLQFLIQYYNGEERAKGNILERFSAQQFPDLHSELNLSSLELGDSALYFCASSLRGNSNQPQHFGDGTRLSIL.